This is a list of T cell receptor beta chains from one sample in a study of blood T cells in healthy people across ages. TCRdb called the 5' RACE reads again in MiXCR, with one record for every CDR3 protein. The sample lists roughly 800,000 distinct CDR3 sequences, 53% seen once, with under 50% in the top ten. Sequenced: blood. These receptors all come from a man at least 80 years old in good health. CDR3s include the opening cysteine and the closing phenylalanine or tryptophan. D genes are given only for firm matches. Where a row states a size, it is once, few, many or the class of an expanded clone; other rows omit it.

TRBJ2-3	few	NA	TRBV20-1	CSAPPRGVSTDTQYF	TGCAGTGCGCCCCCGAGGGGAGTCAGCACAGATACGCAGTATTTT
TRBJ2-6	NA	TRBD1	TRBV6-5	CASSFNRGLSGANVLTF	TGTGCCAGCAGTTTCAACAGGGGCCTCTCTGGGGCCAACGTCCTGACTTTC
TRBJ2-5	NA	NA	TRBV4-1	CASSQVIGPSQETQYF	TGCGCCAGCAGCCAAGTAATCGGCCCTTCACAAGAGACCCAGTACTTC
TRBJ2-4	few	TRBD1	TRBV24-1	CATSERDREVAKNIQYF	TGTGCCACCAGTGAGAGGGACAGGGAGGTAGCCAAAAACATTCAGTACTTC
TRBJ2-5	NA	TRBD2	TRBV20-1	CSGSSGGQETQYF	TGCAGTGGTTCTAGCGGGGGACAAGAGACCCAGTACTTC
TRBJ2-1	NA	TRBD1	TRBV11-3	CASSLGGQEPCNEQFF	TGTGCCAGCAGCTTAGGGGGACAGGAGCCTTGCAATGAGCAGTTCTTC
TRBJ1-1	NA	NA	TRBV6-2/TRBV6-3	CASRPTGRYTEAFF	TGTGCCAGCAGACCTACAGGGCGTTACACTGAAGCTTTCTTT
TRBJ1-6	NA	NA	TRBV20-1	CSASRLLDSPLHF	TGCAGTGCTAGCCGCCTTTTGGATTCACCCCTCCACTTT
TRBJ2-1	few	NA	TRBV7-9	CASSPASGEQFF	TGTGCCAGCAGCCCCGCTTCGGGGGAGCAGTTCTTC
TRBJ1-1	NA	NA	TRBV5-1	CASSQGRGVMNTEAFF	TGCGCCAGCAGCCAGGGGCGGGGGGTCATGAACACTGAAGCTTTCTTT
TRBJ2-3	NA	NA	TRBV15	CATGSRGLGHRYAYF	TGTGCCACCGGCAGCAGGGGTTTGGGGCACAGATACGCGTATTTT
TRBJ1-2	NA	TRBD1	TRBV12-3/TRBV12-4	CASRAGGGRGYTF	TGTGCCAGCAGAGCAGGGGGCGGGCGTGGCTACACCTTC
TRBJ2-7	NA	NA	TRBV20-1	CSASDQSYNEQYF	TGCAGTGCTAGTGACCAATCCTACAATGAGCAGTACTTC
TRBJ1-1	NA	TRBD1	TRBV27	CASSFFPAGGYRTEAFF	TGTGCCAGCAGTTTTTTCCCGGCAGGGGGCTACCGTACTGAAGCTTTCTTT
TRBJ2-7	NA	NA	TRBV2	CASKVSGPSYEQYF	TGTGCCAGCAAAGTTAGCGGCCCCTCCTACGAGCAGTACTTC
TRBJ2-5	NA	NA	TRBV18	CASSQVGEGQYF	TGTGCCAGCTCACAAGTGGGAGAGGGGCAGTACTTC
TRBJ2-3	few	TRBD2	TRBV27	CASSRWDQAGGAQYF	TGTGCCAGCAGCCGATGGGACCAAGCGGGAGGGGCGCAGTATTTT
TRBJ1-2	NA	NA	TRBV9	CASSVGHSGDYTF	TGTGCCAGCAGCGTAGGACATTCCGGAGACTACACCTTC
TRBJ1-5	NA	NA	TRBV12-3/TRBV12-4	CASSLATGGNQPQHF	TGTGCCAGCAGTTTAGCCACAGGAGGAAATCAGCCCCAGCATTTT
TRBJ2-3	NA	TRBD1	TRBV5-1	CASSLATGAATDTQYF	TGCGCCAGCAGCTTGGCCACAGGGGCGGCCACAGATACGCAGTATTTT
TRBJ2-1	NA	TRBD2	TRBV12-3/TRBV12-4	CASSFAGLFGYNEQFF	TGTGCCAGCAGTTTCGCGGGACTATTCGGGTACAATGAGCAGTTCTTC
TRBJ1-4	NA	TRBD1	TRBV5-1	CASSLGPGTGVFEKLFF	TGCGCCAGCAGCTTGGGCCCGGGGACAGGGGTTTTTGAAAAACTGTTTTTT